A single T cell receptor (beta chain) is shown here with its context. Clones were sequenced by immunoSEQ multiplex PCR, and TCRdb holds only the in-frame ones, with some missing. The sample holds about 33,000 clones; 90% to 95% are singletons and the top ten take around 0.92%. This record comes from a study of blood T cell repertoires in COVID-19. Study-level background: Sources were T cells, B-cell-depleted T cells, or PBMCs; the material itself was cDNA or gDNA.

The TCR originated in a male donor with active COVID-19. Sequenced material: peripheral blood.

The CDR3 region has the DNA TGTGCCAGCAGTTCCCTTGGACAGGGCGACACTGAAGCTTTCTTT. Translation gives CASSSLGQGDTEAFF. The chain is built from TRBV27 and TRBJ1-1; 8 positions match TRBD1. There are 15 residues in the CDR3. J was trimmed by 3 bases and V by 4 bases; bases with no gene match: 7. CDR1 is MNHEY and CDR2 is SMNVEV in the germline V gene (reference sequence).